This T cell receptor (beta chain) was sequenced during a study of cytomegalovirus exposure and HLA in healthy donors. In the study overall: HLA-typed donors were the source of approximately 88 million unique TCRs, which an early data release held. Findings and limits, study-wide: Cytomegalovirus association was listed for 164 TCR beta chains. A later analysis showed HLA-associated TCR beta chains outstripping equally common others in clonal expansion. Highly shared variants forming one cluster were likely a sequencing artifact.

As to this clone: The antigen is unknown.

The V gene end was trimmed by 1 base and the J gene end by 2 bases; junction bases not matched to a gene: 3. The CDR3 length is 16 residues. The V gene's germline CDR1 is SGHVS and CDR2 FNYEAQ. The PCR was carried out with 60 Vbeta primers and 13 Jbeta primers. This table comes from immunoSEQ multiplex PCR, and its TCRdb copy is limited to in-frame clones, with some not included. The sample lists some 150,000 clones, under 10% occurring once. The origin of this receptor is a woman in her thirties or forties in good health and CMV-seropositive. The gene calls are TRBV7-6 and TRBJ2-3; 10 nucleotides align to TRBD2. Sequenced sample: PBMCs. The DNA for the CDR3 is TGTGCCAGCAGCTTAGGGAGCGGGGGGGTCACAGATACGCAGTATTTT. It translates to CASSLGSGGVTDTQYF.